The TCR beta chain described here comes from a study of blood T cell repertoires in COVID-19. Assay used: immunoSEQ multiplex PCR; TCRdb lists only in-frame clones, some missing. The table has fewer than 120,000 clones, around 80% seen once; the top ten hold about 3.7%. The CDR3 runs to 16 residues. V lost 1 base and J lost 10; bases outside the gene matches: 8. Germline assignment: CDR1 SGHAT and CDR2 FQNNGV. The chain has TRBV11-2 and TRBJ2-1; 12 bases are shared with TRBD2. The TCR sequence derives from a woman older than 75 with acute or convalescent COVID-19. The specimen was peripheral blood. CDR3 residues: CASSLGRTSGIGEQFF. CDR3 nucleotides: TGTGCCAGCAGCTTAGGAAGGACTAGCGGGATTGGGGAGCAGTTCTTC.